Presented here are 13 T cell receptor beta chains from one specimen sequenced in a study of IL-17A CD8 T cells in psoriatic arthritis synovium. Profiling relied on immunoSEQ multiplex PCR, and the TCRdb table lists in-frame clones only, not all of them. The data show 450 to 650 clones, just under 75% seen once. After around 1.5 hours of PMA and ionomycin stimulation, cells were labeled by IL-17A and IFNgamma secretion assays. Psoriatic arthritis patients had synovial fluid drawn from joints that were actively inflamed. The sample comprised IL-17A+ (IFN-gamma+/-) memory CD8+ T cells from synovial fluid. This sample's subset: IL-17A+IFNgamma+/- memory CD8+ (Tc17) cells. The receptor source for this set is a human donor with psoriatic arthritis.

Here the CDR3 DNA reads TGTGCCAGCAGCATAGGACTAGCGGGGGCCTACTACGAGCAGTACTTC. Protein product: CASSIGLAGAYYEQYF. The chain joins TRBV5-6 to TRBJ2-7; TRBD2 matches at 13 bases. V lost 4 bases and J lost 3; bases outside the gene matches: 7. Germline V lookup: CDR1 SGHDT, CDR2 YYEEEE. The CDR3 runs to 16 residues. The full variable domain, completed using reference TRBV5-6 and TRBJ2-7, is DAGVTQSPTHLIKTRGQQVTLRCSPKSGHDTVSWYQQALGQGPQFIFQYYEEEERQRGNFPDRFSGHQFPNYSSELNVNALLLGDSALYLCASSIGLAGAYYEQYFGPGTRLTVT.

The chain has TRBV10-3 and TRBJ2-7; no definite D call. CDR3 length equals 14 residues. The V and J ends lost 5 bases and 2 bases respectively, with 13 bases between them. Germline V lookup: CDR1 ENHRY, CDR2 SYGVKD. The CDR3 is CAISFQQTAYEQYF. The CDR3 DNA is TGTGCCATCAGTTTCCAGCAGACCGCCTACGAGCAGTACTTC.

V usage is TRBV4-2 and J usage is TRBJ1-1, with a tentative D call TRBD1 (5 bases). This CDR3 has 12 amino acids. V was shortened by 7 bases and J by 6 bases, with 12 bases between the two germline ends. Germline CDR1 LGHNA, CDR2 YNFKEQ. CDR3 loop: CASMGGRAEAFF. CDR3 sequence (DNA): TGTGCCAGCATGGGGGGAAGAGCTGAAGCTTTCTTT.

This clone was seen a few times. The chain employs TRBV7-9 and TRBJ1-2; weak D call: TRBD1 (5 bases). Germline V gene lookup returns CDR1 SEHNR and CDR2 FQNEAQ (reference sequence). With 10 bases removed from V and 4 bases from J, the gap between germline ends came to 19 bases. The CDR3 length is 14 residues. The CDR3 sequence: CATLEGQKSYGYTF. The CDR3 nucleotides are TGTGCCACCCTCGAGGGGCAGAAATCCTATGGCTACACCTTC. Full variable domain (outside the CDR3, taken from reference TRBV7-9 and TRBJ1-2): DTGVSQNPRHKITKRGQNVTFRCDPISEHNRLYWYRQTLGQGPEFLTYFQNEAQLEKSRLLSDRFSAERPKGSFSTLEIQRTEQGDSAMYLCATLEGQKSYGYTFGSGTRLTVV.

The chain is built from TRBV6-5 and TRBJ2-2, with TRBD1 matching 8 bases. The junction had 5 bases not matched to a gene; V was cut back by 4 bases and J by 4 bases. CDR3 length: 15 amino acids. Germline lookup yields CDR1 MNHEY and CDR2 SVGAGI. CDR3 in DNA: TGTGCCAGCAGTTGGACAGGGTTCGGCACCGGGGAGCTGTTTTTT. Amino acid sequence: CASSWTGFGTGELFF.

The CDR3 region has the DNA TGTGCCAGCAGCCCGTCTCCGGGACAGGGGGCGGAAGAGACCCAGTACTTC. Translating it yields CASSPSPGQGAEETQYF. V usage is TRBV28 and J usage is TRBJ2-5, with 12 nucleotides matching TRBD1. The junction had 11 bases not matched to a gene; V was cut back by 6 bases and J by 3 bases. The germline CDR1 and CDR2 sequences are MDHEN and SYDVKM. The CDR3 loop spans 17 amino acids.

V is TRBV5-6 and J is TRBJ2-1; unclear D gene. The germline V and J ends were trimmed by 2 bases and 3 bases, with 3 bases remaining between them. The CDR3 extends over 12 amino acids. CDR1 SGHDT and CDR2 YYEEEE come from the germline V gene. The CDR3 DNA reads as TGTGCCAGCAGCTTAAACTACAATGAGCAGTTCTTC. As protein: CASSLNYNEQFF.

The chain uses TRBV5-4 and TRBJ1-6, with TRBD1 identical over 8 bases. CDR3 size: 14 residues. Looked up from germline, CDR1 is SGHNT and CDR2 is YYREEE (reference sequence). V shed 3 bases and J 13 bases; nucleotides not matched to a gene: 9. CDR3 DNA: TGTGCCAGCAGCTCCGGACAGGGTTTATGGCCCCTCCACTTT. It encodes CASSSGQGLWPLHF.

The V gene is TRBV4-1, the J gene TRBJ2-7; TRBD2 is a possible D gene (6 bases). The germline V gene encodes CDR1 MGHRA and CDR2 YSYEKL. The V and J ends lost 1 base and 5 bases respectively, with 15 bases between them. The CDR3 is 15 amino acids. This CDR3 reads CASSQAPGSNNEQYF. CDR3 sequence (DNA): TGCGCCAGCAGCCAAGCCCCCGGGAGTAATAACGAGCAGTACTTC.

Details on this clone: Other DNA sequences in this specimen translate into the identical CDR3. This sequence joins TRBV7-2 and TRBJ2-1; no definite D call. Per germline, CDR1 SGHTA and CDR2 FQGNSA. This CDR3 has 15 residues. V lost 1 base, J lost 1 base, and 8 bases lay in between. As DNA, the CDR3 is TGTGCCAGCAGCTTAGAGGTAGGGTCCTACAATGAGCAGTTCTTC. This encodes CASSLEVGSYNEQFF.

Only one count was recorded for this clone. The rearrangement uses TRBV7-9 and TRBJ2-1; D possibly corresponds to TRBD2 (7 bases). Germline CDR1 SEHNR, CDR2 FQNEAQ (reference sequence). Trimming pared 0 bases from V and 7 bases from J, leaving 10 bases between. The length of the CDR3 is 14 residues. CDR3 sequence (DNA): TGTGCCAGCAGCTTAGCGGGAGGGGGGAATGAGCAGTTCTTC. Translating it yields CASSLAGGGNEQFF.

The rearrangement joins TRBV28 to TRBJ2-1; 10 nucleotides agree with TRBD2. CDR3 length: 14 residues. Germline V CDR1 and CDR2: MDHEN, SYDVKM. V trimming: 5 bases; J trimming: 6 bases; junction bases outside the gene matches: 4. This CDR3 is CASSGGLASNEQFF. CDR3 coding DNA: TGTGCCAGCAGTGGGGGACTAGCGAGCAATGAGCAGTTCTTC.

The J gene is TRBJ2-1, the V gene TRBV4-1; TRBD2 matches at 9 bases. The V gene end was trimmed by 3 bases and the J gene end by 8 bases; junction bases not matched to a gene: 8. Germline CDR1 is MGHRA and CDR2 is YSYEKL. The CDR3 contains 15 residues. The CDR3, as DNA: TGCGCCAGCAGCCAGTTAGCGGGAGAGTTCGATGAGCAGTTCTTC. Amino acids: CASSQLAGEFDEQFF.